The text below deals with one T cell receptor beta chain. The antigen is unknown. The data were obtained in a study of cytomegalovirus exposure and HLA in healthy donors. Primers included in the PCR were 60 Vbeta and 13 Jbeta primers. Repertoires were generated with immunoSEQ multiplex PCR, while TCRdb's copy carries only in-frame clones and drops some. This sample carries under 200,000 clones, 60% to 85% of them seen once, and the ten largest clones take more than 2%. J gave up 4 bases and V 4 bases, and 11 bases lay outside the gene matches. The CDR3 length is 16 residues. The germline gives CDR1 SQVTM, CDR2 ANQGSEA. Findings and limits, study-wide: It was confirmed in vitro that a few of the CMV-associated chains were specific for CMV antigens.

This TCR was sampled from a man in his forties or fifties in good health and CMV-seropositive. Material: PBMCs. This chain connects TRBV29-1 to TRBJ2-2; TRBD1 agrees at 8 bases. In DNA form, the CDR3 reads TGCAGCGTTGGGCAGGGGGCGAGTCCAGGCACCGGGGAGCTGTTTTTT. Translating it yields CSVGQGASPGTGELFF.